One and the same sample provided the 18 T cell receptor beta chains below, sequenced in a study of response to subunit inactivated influenza vaccine. TCRdb redid the calling of the RT-PCR reads with MiXCR, one entry per CDR3 protein. The profile shows approximately 730,000 distinct CDR3 sequences, approximately 13% of them singletons. The source material was PBMCs from blood, sampled approximately 15 days before vaccination. Receptors originate from a man aged 50-60 years who received an inactivated influenza vaccine.

This chain joins TRBV11-3 and TRBJ2-4; D may correspond to TRBD1 or TRBD2 (7 bases each). V was pared by 6 bases and J by 13 bases, with 16 bases between. The CDR3 is 12 residues long. CDR1 and CDR2 from the germline V gene are SGHNT and YENEEA. CDR3 amino acids: CASSSGEGQQYF. DNA for the CDR3: TGTGCCAGCAGTTCCGGGGAGGGACAGCAGTACTTC.

This clonotype was found a few times. V gene TRBV6-2 or TRBV6-3 combines with J gene TRBJ2-1, with unresolved D. This CDR3 is 13 amino acids long. In germline, CDR1 is MNHEY, CDR2 SVGEGT. Trimming cost V 3 bases and J 3 bases, with 6 bases left between them. This CDR3 is CASSYSNYNEQFF. CDR3 DNA: TGTGCCAGCAGTTATAGTAACTACAATGAGCAGTTCTTC.

This clonotype has more than one count but fewer than ten. This chain connects TRBV5-1 to TRBJ2-3; 11 bases line up with TRBD2. The length of the CDR3 is 16 residues. V trimming: 3 bases; J trimming: 5 bases; junction bases outside the gene matches: 8. CDR1 and CDR2 (germline): SGHRS, YFSETQ. Here the CDR3 DNA reads TGCGCCAGCAGCTCCTTACTAGCGGGGGTTCGAGATACGCAGTATTTT. This gives the protein CASSSLLAGVRDTQYF.

The chain is built from TRBV7-9 and TRBJ2-1; 7 bases map to TRBD1. This CDR3 has 14 residues. Trimming cost V 4 bases and J 3 bases; bases outside gene matches: 3. CDR1 and CDR2 from the germline V gene are SEHNR and FQNEAQ (reference sequence). CDR3 loop: CASSYWTGYNEQFF. The CDR3 DNA reads TGTGCCAGCAGCTACTGGACAGGCTACAATGAGCAGTTCTTC.

This rearrangement joins TRBV5-1 to TRBJ1-4; the match to TRBD1 covers 7 bases. Germline V gene lookup returns CDR1 SGHRS and CDR2 YFSETQ. V lost 0 bases, J lost 8 bases, and 7 bases stayed unmatched. This CDR3 has 15 residues. In nucleotides, the CDR3 is TGCGCCAGCAGCTTGGCAGGGGGGGGCGGCGAAAAACTGTTTTTT. Its translation is CASSLAGGGGEKLFF. The full variable domain, rest sourced from reference TRBV5-1 and TRBJ1-4, is KAGVTQTPRYLIKTRGQQVTLSCSPISGHRSVSWYQQTPGQGLQFLFEYFSETQRNKGNFPGRFSGRQFSNSRSEMNVSTLELGDSALYLCASSLAGGGGEKLFFGSGTQLSVL.

The CDR3 sequence: CASSTGTGRTDTQYF. The CDR3 coding sequence is TGTGCTAGTAGTACCGGGACAGGTAGGACAGATACGCAGTATTTT. This chain joins TRBV7-7 and TRBJ2-3, with 8 bases aligning to TRBD1. Germline V gene lookup returns CDR1 SSHAT and CDR2 FNYEAQ (reference sequence). This CDR3 contains 15 residues.

The chain employs TRBV7-2 and TRBJ2-7, with TRBD1 identical over 9 bases. The germline V gene encodes CDR1 SGHTA and CDR2 FQGNSA. The trim removed 1 base at V and 9 bases at J, leaving 7 bases unmatched. This CDR3 comprises 14 residues. The CDR3 loop reads CASSLGTGVVAQYF. The DNA of the CDR3 is TGTGCCAGCAGCTTAGGGACAGGGGTTGTCGCGCAGTACTTC.

In this sample, this clonotype turned up a few times. The chain recombines TRBV6-1 with TRBJ2-7; 9 bases are a match to TRBD1. Germline CDR1 reads MNHNS; CDR2 reads SASEGT. This CDR3 is 16 amino acids long. Germline trimming cut 5 bases from V and 1 base from J; bases unmatched to any gene: 9. The CDR3 spells CASSRGQGFPSYEQYF. CDR3 bases: TGTGCCAGCAGTAGAGGACAGGGGTTTCCTTCCTACGAGCAGTACTTC.

This clonotype was counted between two and nine times. The chain links TRBV7-8 to TRBJ2-7; D is possibly TRBD1 or TRBD2 (5 bases each). Germline assignment: CDR1 SGHVS and CDR2 FQNEAQ. The CDR3 is 13 amino acids. Trimming took off 3 bases at V and 6 bases at J, with 12 bases between the two ends. The CDR3: CASSLRRDAEQYF. CDR3 nucleotide sequence: TGTGCCAGCAGCTTGCGACGGGACGCCGAGCAGTACTTC.

This clonotype was detected only a few times. This rearrangement joins TRBV12-3 or TRBV12-4 to TRBJ2-3; D is possibly TRBD1 (6 bases). V lost 7 bases, J lost 3 bases, and 14 bases lay in between. The CDR3 totals 14 residues. DNA for the CDR3: TGTGCCAGCAAGACAGGTTGGGGTACAGATACGCAGTATTTT. It yields the protein CASKTGWGTDTQYF.

This clonotype appeared a few times. V usage is TRBV24-1 and J usage is TRBJ1-2; D is unclear. V was shortened by 3 bases and J by 4 bases, with 11 bases between the two germline ends. The CDR3 contains 14 residues. Germline lookup yields CDR1 KGHDR and CDR2 SFDVKD. The CDR3 sequence: CATSDPTRSYGYTF. The CDR3 DNA follows: TGTGCCACCAGTGATCCCACCAGGTCCTATGGCTACACCTTC.

This chain uses TRBV6-1 with TRBJ2-7, with 8 bases identical to TRBD1. V gave up 6 bases and J gave up 3 bases; unmatched junction bases: 13. CDR1 and CDR2 (germline): MNHNS, SASEGT. This CDR3 is 16 amino acids long. Written as DNA, the CDR3 is TGTGCCAGCAGCACGACAGACAGGGGTTGGTTCTACGAGCAGTACTTC. Amino acid sequence: CASSTTDRGWFYEQYF.

The rearrangement joins TRBV12-3 or TRBV12-4 to TRBJ2-6; D gene uncertain. The CDR3 consists of 16 residues. V gave up 4 bases and J gave up 0 bases, with 10 bases separating them. This chain's CDR3 is CASSYPTVSGANVLTF. The CDR3 coding sequence is TGTGCCAGCAGTTACCCCACAGTCTCTGGGGCCAACGTCCTGACTTTC.

The V call is TRBV7-8, the J call TRBJ2-2, with TRBD2 matching over 8 bases. CDR3 length: 16 amino acids. The ends lost 4 bases at V and 4 bases at J; junction bases unmatched: 8. The germline CDR1 and CDR2 sequences are SGHVS and FQNEAQ. CDR3 loop: CASSYLGGAGTGELFF. CDR3 DNA sequence: TGTGCCAGCAGCTACCTCGGGGGGGCGGGCACCGGGGAGCTGTTTTTT. Filled out from reference TRBV7-8 and TRBJ2-2, the complete variable domain reads GAGVSQSPRYKVAKRGQDVALRCDPISGHVSLFWYQQALGQGPEFLTYFQNEAQLDKSGLPSDRFFAERPEGSVSTLKIQRTQQEDSAVYLCASSYLGGAGTGELFFGEGSRLTVL.

In its sample, this clonotype was seen many times. This chain links TRBV9 with TRBJ2-1; D remains unclear. Germline-derived CDR1 and CDR2 are SGDLS and YYNGEE. V lost 0 bases to trimming and J lost 4 bases, with 11 bases between them. The CDR3 loop spans 15 amino acids. The CDR3 DNA follows: TGTGCCAGCAGCGTAGGGGGATACGATTACAATGAGCAGTTCTTC. It encodes CASSVGGYDYNEQFF.

The chain links TRBV19 to TRBJ1-5; D not resolved. V was cut by 2 bases and J by 2 bases, with 10 bases left in between. Per the germline V gene, CDR1 is LNHDA and CDR2 is SQIVND (reference sequence). This CDR3 is built from 15 residues. This chain's CDR3 is CASSIKGLGNQPQHF. The DNA for the CDR3 is TGTGCCAGTAGTATAAAGGGTTTGGGCAATCAGCCCCAGCATTTT.

V and J are TRBV5-1 and TRBJ2-2; D unresolved. This CDR3 contains 15 residues. CDR1 and CDR2 from the germline V gene are SGHRS and YFSETQ. V lost 4 bases to trimming and J lost 5 bases, with 15 bases between them. CDR3 in amino acids: CASSKTVAATGELFF. CDR3 nucleotide sequence: TGCGCCAGCAGCAAGACCGTGGCGGCGACCGGGGAGCTGTTTTTT.

The gene calls are TRBV27 and TRBJ2-6; the match to TRBD1 covers 7 bases. V lost 4 bases and J lost 4; bases outside the gene matches: 7. CDR1 and CDR2 (germline): MNHEY, SMNVEV (reference sequence). This CDR3 is built from 16 residues. The CDR3 DNA is TGTGCCAGCAGTTACCAGGGGGTGTCAGGGGCCAACGTCCTGACTTTC. It codes for CASSYQGVSGANVLTF.